This T cell receptor beta chain was identified during a study of read filtering for tumor transcriptome and immune sequencing. This CDR3 contains 14 residues. The germline V gene has CDR1 MNHNY and CDR2 SVGAGI (reference sequence). V gave up 2 bases and J gave up 2 bases, with 10 bases separating them. Molecular barcoded adaptors covering alpha/delta and beta/gamma chains were used on around 400 ng RNA. TCRdb fed the reads into MiXCR, producing one record per CDR3 protein. The sample contains more than 45,000 distinct CDR3 sequences, about 12% of which appear only once. This chain joins TRBV6-6 and TRBJ2-7; D is undetermined. The source is a donor at least 40 years old with multiple myeloma. The sample taken for sequencing was a population of CD138-negative cells sorted from bone marrow. The chain's CDR3 is CASSYAPETYEQYF. CDR3 DNA: TGTGCCAGCAGTTACGCCCCGGAGACCTACGAGCAGTACTTC.